This TCR beta chain was sequenced for a study of CD8+CD57+ T cells in acquired aplastic anemia. Study-level results: Comparison of patients with controls identified around 30 shared CD8+ CDR3 sequences.

This clonotype was seen repeatedly, ten times or more. The antigen is undetermined. The template for TCR beta VDJ and CDR3 sequence profiling was genomic DNA. In TCRdb, the reads were re-called with MiXCR into one record per CDR3 protein. The repertoire has around 200,000 distinct CDR3 sequences, around 45% of them found once; the top ten carry around a tenth. Before being chosen for sequencing, patients had shown CD8+CD57+ cell expansion by flow cytometry. The receptor comes from a human donor with aplastic anemia. Sequenced: sorted CD4+, CD8+, or CD8+CD57+ T cells (not recorded which) from PBMCs.

The CDR3 is CASSLAVAGVYEQYF. CDR3 sequence (DNA): TGTGCCAGCAGCTTGGCTGTAGCGGGAGTCTACGAGCAGTACTTC. This rearrangement joins TRBV5-8 to TRBJ2-7; TRBD2 aligns across 9 bases. CDR1 and CDR2 from the germline V gene are SGHTS and YDEGEE. With 0 bases clipped from V and 3 bases from J, the junction kept 4 bases outside the gene matches. The CDR3 length is 15 residues.